This T cell receptor (beta chain) was captured by sequencing in a study of blood T cell repertoires in COVID-19. In the original workflow: Reference gene primers were amplified, and this amplification served to estimate nucleated cell counts. Some clones are missing from TCRdb's copy, which holds only in-frame ones; the method was immunoSEQ multiplex PCR. Clone size and the V and J calls come from that table; the DNA yielded D and trimming. Among around 130,000 clones listed, about 80% were seen once. This clone was counted a single time. The germline V gene encodes CDR1 SGHAT and CDR2 FQNNGV. V was trimmed by 1 base and J by 0 bases, leaving 10 bases between them. The CDR3 is made up of 15 amino acids.

V and J are TRBV11-2 and TRBJ2-7, with D possibly matching TRBD1 (6 bases). Sample: peripheral blood. The source of this sequence is a man in his fifties or sixties with acute or convalescent COVID-19. The CDR3 DNA reads as TGTGCCAGCAGCTTAGGCAGGGGATACTCCTACGAGCAGTACTTC. Its translation is CASSLGRGYSYEQYF.